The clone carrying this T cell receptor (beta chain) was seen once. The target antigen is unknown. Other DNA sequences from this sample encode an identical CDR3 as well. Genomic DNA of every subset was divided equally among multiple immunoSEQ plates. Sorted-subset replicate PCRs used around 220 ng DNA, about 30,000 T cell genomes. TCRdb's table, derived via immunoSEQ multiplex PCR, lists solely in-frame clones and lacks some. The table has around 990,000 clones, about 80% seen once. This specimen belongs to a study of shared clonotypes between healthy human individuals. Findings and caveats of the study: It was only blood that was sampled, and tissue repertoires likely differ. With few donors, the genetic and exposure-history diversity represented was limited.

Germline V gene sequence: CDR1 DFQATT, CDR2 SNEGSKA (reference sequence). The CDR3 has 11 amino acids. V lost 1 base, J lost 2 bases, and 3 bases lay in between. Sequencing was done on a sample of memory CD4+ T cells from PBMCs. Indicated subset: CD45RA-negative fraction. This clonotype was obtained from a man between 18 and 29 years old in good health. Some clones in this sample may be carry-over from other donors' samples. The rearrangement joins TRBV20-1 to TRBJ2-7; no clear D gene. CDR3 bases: TGCAGTGCTAGAGTCCCCTACGAGCAGTACTTC. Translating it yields CSARVPYEQYF.